The source of this T cell receptor beta chain is a study of blood T cells in healthy people across ages. Each donor gave approximately 9.1 milliliters of peripheral blood. Sample-barcoded 5' priming and a J-beta primer mix drove a second PCR of 7 to 11 cycles. TCRdb reprocessed the 5' RACE reads with MiXCR, giving one entry per CDR3 protein. The sample shows about 720,000 distinct CDR3 sequences, roughly 25% of them seen only once. The table lists this clonotype with a few counts. The data also belong to a second study, concerning T cells of mothers and their children.

The sequence came from a boy younger than 18 in good health. The specimen sequenced was blood.

In DNA form, the CDR3 reads TGCGCCAGCAGCCAACAACTGGGCTACGAGCAGTACTTC. Translated, it gives CASSQQLGYEQYF. The V and J genes are TRBV4-3 and TRBJ2-7; D is unresolved. CDR1 and CDR2 (germline): LGHNA, YSLEER. This CDR3 has 13 residues. Trimming cost V 2 bases and J 3 bases, with 8 bases left between them.